This T cell receptor beta chain derives from a study of blood T cell repertoires in COVID-19. The table came from immunoSEQ multiplex PCR; TCRdb's copy has only in-frame clones and leaves some out. The repertoire holds about 110,000 clones, with about four fifths as singletons. V was trimmed by 7 bases and J by 1 base, leaving 13 bases between them. This CDR3 has 14 amino acids. The germline CDR1 and CDR2 sequences are MDHEN and SYDVKM. Sequenced input: peripheral blood. The receptor comes from a woman aged 55-69 years with acute or convalescent COVID-19. The V call is TRBV28, the J call TRBJ1-1, with a weak D call TRBD1 (6 bases). The CDR3 DNA is TGTGCCAGCACATCTGGGGGCGGGAACACTGAAGCTTTCTTT. Its translation is CASTSGGGNTEAFF.